This T cell receptor (beta chain) is drawn from a study of T cells after yellow fever vaccination. Study background: It was SMART-Seq v4 Ultra Low Input that prepared the fractions with low cell numbers. General study points: Post-booster repertoires contained most primary-vaccination clones again (roughly 96% CD4, over 70% CD8). The presence of abundant clonotypes contaminating from the bulk population was possible in FACS-sorted repertoires.

The V end lost 1 base, the J end lost 2 bases, and 11 bases lay between the germline ends. From germline, CDR1 is SGHRS and CDR2 YFSETQ. This CDR3 contains 15 residues. This clonotype appeared a few times. The antigen is undetermined. 5'RACE template switching produced TCR cDNA carrying a universal primer site and UMIs. TCRdb itself ran the 5' RACE reads through MiXCR, one entry per CDR3 protein. This sample has over 250,000 distinct CDR3 sequences, with over 4% found just once. The chain employs TRBV5-1 and TRBJ2-3; D perhaps matches TRBD1 (5 bases). The sample was PBMCs, taken 5 days after the yellow fever booster vaccination. The source of this sequence is a man between 18 and 35 years old who received the YFV17D yellow fever vaccine. The CDR3: CASSLTGRDTDTQYF. The CDR3 DNA reads TGCGCCAGCAGCTTGACAGGACGCGACACAGATACGCAGTATTTT.